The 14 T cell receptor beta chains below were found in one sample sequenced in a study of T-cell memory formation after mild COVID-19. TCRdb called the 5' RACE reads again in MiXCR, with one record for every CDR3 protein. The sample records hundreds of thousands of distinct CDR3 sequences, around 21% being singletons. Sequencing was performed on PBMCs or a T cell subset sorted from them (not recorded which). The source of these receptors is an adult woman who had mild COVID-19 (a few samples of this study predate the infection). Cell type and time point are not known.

The CDR3 nucleotides are TGCAGCGTTGGGGTCCTCCAAGAGACCCAGTACTTC. This gives the protein CSVGVLQETQYF. This chain links TRBV29-1 with TRBJ2-5, with D hard to call. Trimming removed 4 bases at V and 1 base at J, with 7 bases between. The CDR3 has 12 residues. The V gene's germline CDR1 is SQVTM and CDR2 ANQGSEA. Full variable domain (missing parts from reference TRBV29-1 and TRBJ2-5): SAVISQKPSRDICQRGTSLTIQCQVDSQVTMMFWYRQQPGQSLTLIATANQGSEATYESGFVIDKFPISRPNLTFSTLTVSNMSPEDSSIYLCSVGVLQETQYFGPGTRLLVL.

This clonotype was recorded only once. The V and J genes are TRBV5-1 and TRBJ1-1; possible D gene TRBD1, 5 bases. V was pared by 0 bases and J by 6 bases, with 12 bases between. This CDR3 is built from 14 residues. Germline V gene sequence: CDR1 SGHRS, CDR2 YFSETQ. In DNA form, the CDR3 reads TGCGCCAGCAGCTTGGCTTGGGGGATACCTGAAGCTTTCTTT. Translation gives CASSLAWGIPEAFF.

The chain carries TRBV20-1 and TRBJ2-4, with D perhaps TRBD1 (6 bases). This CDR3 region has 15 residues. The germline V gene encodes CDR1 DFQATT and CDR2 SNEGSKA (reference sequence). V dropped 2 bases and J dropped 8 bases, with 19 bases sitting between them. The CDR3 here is CSARKASAAGDIQYF. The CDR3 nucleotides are TGCAGTGCTAGAAAAGCCTCGGCGGCAGGGGACATTCAGTACTTC.

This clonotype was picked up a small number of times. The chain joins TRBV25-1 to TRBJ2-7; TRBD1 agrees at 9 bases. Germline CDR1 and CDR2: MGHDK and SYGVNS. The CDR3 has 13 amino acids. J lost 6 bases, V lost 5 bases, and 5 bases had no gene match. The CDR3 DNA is TGTGCCAGCAGTCAGACAGGGGGGTCCGAGCAGTACTTC. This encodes CASSQTGGSEQYF.

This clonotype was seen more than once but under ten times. CDR3 sequence: CASSFYYNEQFF. The DNA of the CDR3 is TGCGCCAGCAGCTTTTACTACAATGAGCAGTTCTTC. V and J are TRBV5-1 and TRBJ2-1; no firm D call. The CDR3 is made up of 12 amino acids. In germline, CDR1 is SGHRS, CDR2 YFSETQ. Trimming cost V 2 bases and J 3 bases, with 3 bases left between them.

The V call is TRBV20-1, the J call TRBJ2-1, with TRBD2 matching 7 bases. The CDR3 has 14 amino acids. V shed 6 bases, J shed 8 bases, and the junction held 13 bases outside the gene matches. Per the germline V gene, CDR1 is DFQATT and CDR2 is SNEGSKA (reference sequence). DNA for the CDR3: TGCAGTGCCCAAGAGAGAGGGAGGGGTCATGAGCAGTTCTTC. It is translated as CSAQERGRGHEQFF.

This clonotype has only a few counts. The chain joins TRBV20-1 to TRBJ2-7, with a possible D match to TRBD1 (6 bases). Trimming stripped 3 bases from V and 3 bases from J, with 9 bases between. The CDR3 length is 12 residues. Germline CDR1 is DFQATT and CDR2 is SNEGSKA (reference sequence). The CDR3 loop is CSARGAGYEQYF. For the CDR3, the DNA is TGCAGTGCTAGGGGGGCAGGCTACGAGCAGTACTTC.

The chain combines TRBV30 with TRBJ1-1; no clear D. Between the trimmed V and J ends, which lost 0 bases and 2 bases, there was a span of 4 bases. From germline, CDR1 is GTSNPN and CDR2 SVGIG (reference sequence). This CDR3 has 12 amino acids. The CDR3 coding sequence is TGTGCCTGGAGTGTGAGAAACACTGAAGCTTTCTTT. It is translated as CAWSVRNTEAFF.

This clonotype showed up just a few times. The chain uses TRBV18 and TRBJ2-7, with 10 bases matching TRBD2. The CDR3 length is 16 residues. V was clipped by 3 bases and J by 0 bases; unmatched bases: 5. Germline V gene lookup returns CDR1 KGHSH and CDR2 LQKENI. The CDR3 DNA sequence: TGTGCCAGCTCACCGGTTACTAGCGGGGCCTCCTACGAGCAGTACTTC. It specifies CASSPVTSGASYEQYF.

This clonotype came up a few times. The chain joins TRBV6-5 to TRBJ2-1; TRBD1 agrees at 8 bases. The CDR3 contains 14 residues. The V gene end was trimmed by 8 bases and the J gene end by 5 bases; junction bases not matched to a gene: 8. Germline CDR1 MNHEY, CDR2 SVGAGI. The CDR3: CASASTGENNEQFF. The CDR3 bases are TGTGCCAGCGCCTCGACAGGGGAGAACAATGAGCAGTTCTTC.

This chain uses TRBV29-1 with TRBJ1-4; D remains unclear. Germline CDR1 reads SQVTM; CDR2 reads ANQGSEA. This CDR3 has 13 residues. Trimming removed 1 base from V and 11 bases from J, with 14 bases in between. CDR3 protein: CSVEAGPTGKLFF. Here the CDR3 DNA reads TGCAGCGTTGAAGCGGGCCCCACGGGGAAACTGTTTTTT.

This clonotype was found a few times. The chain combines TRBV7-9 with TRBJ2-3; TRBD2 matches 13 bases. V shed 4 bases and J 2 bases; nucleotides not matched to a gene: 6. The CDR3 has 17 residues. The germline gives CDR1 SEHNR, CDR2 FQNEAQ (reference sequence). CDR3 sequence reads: CASSSPGLAGLTDTQYF. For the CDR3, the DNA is TGTGCCAGCAGCTCCCCGGGACTAGCGGGACTCACAGATACGCAGTATTTT.

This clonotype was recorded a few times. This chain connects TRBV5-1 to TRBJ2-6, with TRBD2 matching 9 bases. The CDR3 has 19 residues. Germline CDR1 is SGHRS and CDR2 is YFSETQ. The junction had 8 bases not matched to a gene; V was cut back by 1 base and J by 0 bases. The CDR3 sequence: CASSLLSGGPSSGANVLTF. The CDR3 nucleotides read TGCGCCAGCAGCTTGCTTAGCGGGGGCCCTAGCTCTGGGGCCAACGTCCTGACTTTC.

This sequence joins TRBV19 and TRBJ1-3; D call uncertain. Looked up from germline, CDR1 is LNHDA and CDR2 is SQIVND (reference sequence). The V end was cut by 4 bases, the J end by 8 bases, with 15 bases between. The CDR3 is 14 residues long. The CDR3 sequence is CASSTTTQVDTIYF. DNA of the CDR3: TGTGCCAGTAGTACAACGACCCAAGTGGACACCATATATTTT.